This T cell receptor beta chain originates from a study of brain metastases from non-small cell lung cancer. Germline V CDR1 and CDR2: SQVTM, ANQGSEA. The CDR3 is 14 residues long. V lost 7 bases, J lost 4 bases, and 18 bases lay in between. TCRdb's table, derived via immunoSEQ multiplex PCR, lists solely in-frame clones and lacks some. The sample contains about 2,000 clones, about four fifths of which appear only once. The chain employs TRBV29-1 and TRBJ2-3, with D perhaps matching TRBD2 (6 bases). The sequence derives from a donor aged 40 or older with non-small cell lung cancer. What was sequenced was primary lung tumor tissue. Here the CDR3 DNA reads TGCAGCGCCCCTCACGGGAGCAGCGCAGATACGCAGTATTTT. It specifies CSAPHGSSADTQYF.